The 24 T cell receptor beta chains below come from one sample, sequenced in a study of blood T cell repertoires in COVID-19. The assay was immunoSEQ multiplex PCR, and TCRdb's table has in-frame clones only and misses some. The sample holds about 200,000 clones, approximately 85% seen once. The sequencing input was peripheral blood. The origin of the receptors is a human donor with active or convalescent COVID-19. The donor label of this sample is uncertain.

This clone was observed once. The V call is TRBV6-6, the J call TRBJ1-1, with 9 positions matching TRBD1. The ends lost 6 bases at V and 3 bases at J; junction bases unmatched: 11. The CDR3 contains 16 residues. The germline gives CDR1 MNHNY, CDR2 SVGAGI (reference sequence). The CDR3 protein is CASRKRTGEGHTEAFF. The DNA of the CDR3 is TGTGCCAGCAGGAAAAGGACAGGGGAAGGTCACACTGAAGCTTTCTTT.

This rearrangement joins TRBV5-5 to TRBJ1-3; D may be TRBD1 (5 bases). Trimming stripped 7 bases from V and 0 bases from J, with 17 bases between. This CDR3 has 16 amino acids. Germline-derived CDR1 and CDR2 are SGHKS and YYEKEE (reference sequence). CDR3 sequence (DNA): TGTGCCAGCTCCTTCGGGGCGGGAAACTCTGGAAACACCATATATTTT. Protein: CASSFGAGNSGNTIYF.

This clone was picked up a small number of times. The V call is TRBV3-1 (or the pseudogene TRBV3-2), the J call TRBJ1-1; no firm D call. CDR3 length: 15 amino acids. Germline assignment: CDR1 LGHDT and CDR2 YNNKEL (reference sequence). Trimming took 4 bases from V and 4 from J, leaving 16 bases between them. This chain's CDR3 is CASSPLAASGTEAFF. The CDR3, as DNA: TGTGCCAGCAGCCCCCTCGCCGCTAGCGGCACTGAAGCTTTCTTT.

The CDR3 DNA reads as TGCGCCAGCAGCCCTAAGCGGGGGGGCTACGGTGAGCAGTTCTTC. It yields the protein CASSPKRGGYGEQFF. V and J are TRBV4-3 and TRBJ2-1, with 10 bases identical to TRBD2. V shed 4 bases, J shed 9 bases, and the junction held 9 bases outside the gene matches. The CDR3 runs 15 residues. From germline, CDR1 is LGHNA and CDR2 YSLEER.

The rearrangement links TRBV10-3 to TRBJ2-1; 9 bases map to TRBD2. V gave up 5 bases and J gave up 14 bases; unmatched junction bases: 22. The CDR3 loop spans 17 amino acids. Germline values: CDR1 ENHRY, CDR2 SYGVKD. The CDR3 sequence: CAISSPRAGQMTSGKFF. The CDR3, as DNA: TGTGCCATCAGTAGCCCCCGGGCAGGCCAGATGACTAGCGGAAAGTTCTTC.

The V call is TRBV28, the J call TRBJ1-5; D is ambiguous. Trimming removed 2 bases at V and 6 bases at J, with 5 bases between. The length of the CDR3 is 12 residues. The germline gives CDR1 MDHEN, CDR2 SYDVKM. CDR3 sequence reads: CASSLNSQPQHF. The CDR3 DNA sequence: TGTGCCAGCAGTTTAAACTCTCAGCCCCAGCATTTT.

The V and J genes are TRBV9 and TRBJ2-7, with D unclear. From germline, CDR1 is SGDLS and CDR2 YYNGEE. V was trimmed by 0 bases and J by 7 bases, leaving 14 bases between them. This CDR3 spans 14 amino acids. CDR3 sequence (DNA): TGTGCCAGCAGCGTAGGGAGCACCCTTGGGGAGCAGTACTTC. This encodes CASSVGSTLGEQYF.

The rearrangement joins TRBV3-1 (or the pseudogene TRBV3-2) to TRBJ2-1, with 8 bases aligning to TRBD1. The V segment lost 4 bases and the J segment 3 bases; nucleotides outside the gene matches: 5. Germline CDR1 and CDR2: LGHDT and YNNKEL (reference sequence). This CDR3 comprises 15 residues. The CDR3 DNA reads TGTGCCAGCAGCCCGGGACAGGAGGGCTACAATGAGCAGTTCTTC. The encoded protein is CASSPGQEGYNEQFF.

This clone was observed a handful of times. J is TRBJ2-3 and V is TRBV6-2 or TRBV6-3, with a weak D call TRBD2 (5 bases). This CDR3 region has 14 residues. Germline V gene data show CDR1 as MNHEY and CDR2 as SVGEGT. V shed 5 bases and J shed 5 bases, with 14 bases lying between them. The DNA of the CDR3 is TGTGCCAGCAGTGGCGGGCGCTCGGGAGATACGCAGTATTTT. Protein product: CASSGGRSGDTQYF.

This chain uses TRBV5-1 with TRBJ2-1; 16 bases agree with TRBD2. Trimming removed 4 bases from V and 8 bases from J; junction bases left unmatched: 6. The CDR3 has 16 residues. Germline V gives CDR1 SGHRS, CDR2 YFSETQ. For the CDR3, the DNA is TGCGCCAGCAGCAGGGGGACTAGCGGGAGGGCCGATGAGCAGTTCTTC. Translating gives CASSRGTSGRADEQFF.

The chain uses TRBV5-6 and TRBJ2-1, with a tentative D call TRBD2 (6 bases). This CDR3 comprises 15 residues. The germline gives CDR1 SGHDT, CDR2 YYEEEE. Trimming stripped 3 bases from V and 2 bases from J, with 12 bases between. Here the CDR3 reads CASSSLARTYNEQFF. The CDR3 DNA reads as TGTGCCAGCAGCTCGCTAGCGAGGACCTACAATGAGCAGTTCTTC.

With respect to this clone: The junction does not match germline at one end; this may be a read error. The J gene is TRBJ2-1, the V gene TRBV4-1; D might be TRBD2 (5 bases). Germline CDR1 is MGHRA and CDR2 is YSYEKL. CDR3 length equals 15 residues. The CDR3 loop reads CVSSSRGNRANEQFF. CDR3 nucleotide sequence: TGCGTCAGCAGCTCGCGAGGGAACAGAGCCAATGAGCAGTTCTTC.

The CDR3 loop is CASSLSSLRGRYYNEQFF. The CDR3 region has the DNA TGTGCCAGCAGTTTATCTTCGTTAAGAGGGCGATATTACAATGAGCAGTTCTTC. The chain has TRBV27 and TRBJ2-1, with TRBD2 as a possible D gene (5 bases). The V end lost 0 bases, the J end lost 4 bases, and 19 bases lay between the germline ends. Germline V gene lookup returns CDR1 MNHEY and CDR2 SMNVEV (reference sequence). This CDR3 contains 18 residues.

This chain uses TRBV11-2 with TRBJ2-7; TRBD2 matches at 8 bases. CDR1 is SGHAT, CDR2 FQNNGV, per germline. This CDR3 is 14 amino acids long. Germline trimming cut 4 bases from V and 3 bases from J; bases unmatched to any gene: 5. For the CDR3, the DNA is TGTGCCAGCAGCTACAGCGGGGGAGGCTACGAGCAGTACTTC. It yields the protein CASSYSGGGYEQYF.

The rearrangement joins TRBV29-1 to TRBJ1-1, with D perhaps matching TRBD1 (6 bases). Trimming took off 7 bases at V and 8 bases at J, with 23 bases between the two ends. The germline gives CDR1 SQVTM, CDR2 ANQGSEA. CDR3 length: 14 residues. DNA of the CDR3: TGCAGCGCTAGGAAGAGACAGGAGGCCTCGGAAGCTTTCTTT. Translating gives CSARKRQEASEAFF.

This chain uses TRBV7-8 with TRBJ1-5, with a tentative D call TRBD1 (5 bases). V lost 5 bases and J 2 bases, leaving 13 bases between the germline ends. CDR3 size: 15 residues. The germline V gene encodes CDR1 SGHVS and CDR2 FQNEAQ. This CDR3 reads CASSLRRGGNQPQHF. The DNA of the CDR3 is TGTGCCAGCAGCCTCCGTCGGGGGGGCAATCAGCCCCAGCATTTT.

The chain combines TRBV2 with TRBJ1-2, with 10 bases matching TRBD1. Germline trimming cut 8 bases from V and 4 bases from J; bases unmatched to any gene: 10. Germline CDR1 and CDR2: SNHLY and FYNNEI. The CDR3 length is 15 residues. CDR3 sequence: CASGGGQGLFYGYTF. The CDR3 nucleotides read TGTGCCAGCGGGGGGGGACAGGGGTTATTCTATGGCTACACCTTC.

CDR3 in amino acids: CASSVYSGAGNEKLFF. CDR3 nucleotides: TGTGCCAGCAGTGTTTATAGCGGGGCGGGTAATGAAAAACTGTTTTTT. The chain recombines TRBV2 with TRBJ1-4, with D maybe TRBD1 (5 bases). The length of the CDR3 is 16 residues. Between the trimmed V and J ends, which lost 4 bases and 4 bases, there was a span of 16 bases. Germline V gives CDR1 SNHLY, CDR2 FYNNEI.

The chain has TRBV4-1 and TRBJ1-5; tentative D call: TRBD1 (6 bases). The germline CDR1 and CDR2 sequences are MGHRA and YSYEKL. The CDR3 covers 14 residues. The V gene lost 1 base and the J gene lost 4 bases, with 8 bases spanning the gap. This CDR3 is CASSQGTVNQPQHF. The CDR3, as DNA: TGCGCCAGCAGCCAAGGGACAGTTAATCAGCCCCAGCATTTT.

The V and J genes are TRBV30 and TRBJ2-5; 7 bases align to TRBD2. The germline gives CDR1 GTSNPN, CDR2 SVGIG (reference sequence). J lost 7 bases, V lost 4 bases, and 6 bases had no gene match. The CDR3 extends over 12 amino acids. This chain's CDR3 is CAWNSGKGTQYF. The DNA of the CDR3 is TGTGCCTGGAACAGCGGGAAGGGGACCCAGTACTTC.

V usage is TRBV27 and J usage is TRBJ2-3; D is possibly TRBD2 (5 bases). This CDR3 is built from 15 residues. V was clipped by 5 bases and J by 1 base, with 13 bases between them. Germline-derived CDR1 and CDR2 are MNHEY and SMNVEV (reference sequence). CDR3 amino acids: CASSRLARRTDTQYF. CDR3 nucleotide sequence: TGTGCCAGCAGTCGGCTAGCTCGCCGCACAGATACGCAGTATTTT.

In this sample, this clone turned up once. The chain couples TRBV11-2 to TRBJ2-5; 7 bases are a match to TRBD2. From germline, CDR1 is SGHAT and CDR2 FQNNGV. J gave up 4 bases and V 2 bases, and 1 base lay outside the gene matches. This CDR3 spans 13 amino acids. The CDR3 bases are TGTGCCAGCAGCTTATGGGAGGGAGAGACCCAGTACTTC. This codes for CASSLWEGETQYF.

CDR3 nucleotide sequence: TGTGCCAGCAGCCTAGTCCCTGAGCGGGGGGGAGACGAGCAGTACTTC. Translated: CASSLVPERGGDEQYF. This chain joins TRBV7-6 and TRBJ2-7; 10 positions match TRBD2. There are 16 residues in the CDR3. Germline V gives CDR1 SGHVS, CDR2 FNYEAQ. J was trimmed by 5 bases and V by 5 bases; bases with no gene match: 12. Using reference TRBV7-6 and TRBJ2-7 for the parts outside the CDR3, the full variable domain is GAGVSQSPRYKVTKRGQDVALRCDPISGHVSLYWYRQALGQGPEFLTYFNYEAQQDKSGLPNDRFSAERPEGSISTLTIQRTEQRDSAMYRCASSLVPERGGDEQYFGPGTRLTVT.

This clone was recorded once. The CDR3, as DNA: TGTGCCAGCAGTTTATCATTCTTGGGACAAGGTTCTTTCTTT. Protein product: CASSLSFLGQGSFF. The chain is built from TRBV27 and TRBJ1-1, with a weak D call TRBD1 (6 bases). Germline assignment: CDR1 MNHEY and CDR2 SMNVEV (reference sequence). The V end lost 0 bases, the J end lost 12 bases, and 17 bases lay between the germline ends. This CDR3 is built from 14 residues.